This TCR beta chain derives from a study of Ad26.COV2.S vaccination and SARS-CoV-2 variants. Study-level background: Once, or twice with 56 days between doses, Ad26.COV2.S was given intramuscularly.

Comment on this clone: Antigen specificity is unknown.

V was trimmed by 2 bases and J by 2 bases, leaving 10 bases between them. The CDR3 totals 15 residues. Germline V lookup: CDR1 SNHLY, CDR2 FYNNEI. Whole-study findings and limits: The analyses of TCR breadth and depth may have understated the size of total T cell responses. Individuals receiving vaccine had higher spike-specific TCR breadth than placebo recipients did.

Treatment: about 20 received Ad26.COV2.S at low or high dose, single or two shots; 5 received placebo; per-sample allocation not given. Sampling took place 63 days after the first vaccine or placebo injection. Clones were read by immunoSEQ multiplex PCR, and TCRdb kept only the in-frame ones, dropping some. The sample gives 410,000 or so clones, roughly 90% of which show up once; around 1.7% is in the top ten. Sequenced material: peripheral blood, taken in a trial of Ad26.COV2.S vaccine versus placebo. The V call is TRBV2, the J call TRBJ1-3, with a weak D call TRBD1 (5 bases). The TCR comes from a person aged 18-65 years who received the Ad26.COV2.S COVID-19 vaccine or a placebo. This chain's CDR3 is CASSEMGETGNTIYF. In nucleotides, the CDR3 is TGTGCCAGCAGTGAAATGGGGGAAACTGGAAACACCATATATTTT.